One and the same sample provided the 2 T cell receptor beta chains below, sequenced in a study of shared clonotypes between healthy human individuals. TCRdb's table, derived via immunoSEQ multiplex PCR, lists solely in-frame clones and lacks some. Of over a million clones in the sample, around 78% were seen once. The sample taken for sequencing was memory CD4+ T cells from PBMCs. This sample's subset: CD45RA-negative fraction. The receptors derive from a man aged 18 to 30 in good health. Some clones in this sample may be carry-over from other donors' samples.

V and J are TRBV7-9 and TRBJ1-1, with D hard to call. V lost 10 bases to trimming and J lost 1 base, with 16 bases between them. The CDR3 is 14 amino acids. The germline CDR1 and CDR2 sequences are SEHNR and FQNEAQ (reference sequence). The CDR3 region is CATAFSGSNTEAFF. For the CDR3, the DNA is TGTGCCACCGCCTTCTCAGGATCGAACACTGAAGCTTTCTTT. Combining the CDR3 with reference TRBV7-9 and TRBJ1-1 gives the whole variable domain DTGVSQNPRHKITKRGQNVTFRCDPISEHNRLYWYRQTLGQGPEFLTYFQNEAQLEKSRLLSDRFSAERPKGSFSTLEIQRTEQGDSAMYLCATAFSGSNTEAFFGQGTRLTVV.

This CDR3 is CASSLAAGRTDQYF. The CDR3 region has the DNA TGTGCCAGCAGCTTAGCCGCCGGACGTACAGACCAGTACTTC. The gene calls are TRBV7-2 and TRBJ2-5; D is unclear. Germline V lookup: CDR1 SGHTA, CDR2 FQGNSA. V lost 0 bases, J lost 10 bases, and 15 bases lay in between. This CDR3 has 14 residues.